This TCR beta chain was captured by sequencing in a study of T cell repertoires in cytomegalovirus infection. About the research overall: Matching HLA type and CMV infection were both indicated by public TCR beta signatures.

This clonotype was detected only once. Its matching antigen is unknown. Losses at the gene ends were 1 base for V and 3 bases for J; bases not matched to a gene: 4. Germline CDR1 is SQVTM and CDR2 is ANQGSEA. The CDR3 consists of 15 residues. In TCRdb, the reads were re-called with MiXCR into one record per CDR3 protein. The sample shows 650,000 to 850,000 distinct CDR3 sequences, 29% of them seen only once. The receptor comes from a human donor in good health (CMV status not recorded). Some clones in this sample may be carry-over from other donors' samples. The specimen comprised cultured CD8+ T cells from PBMCs, sampled from culture after CMV antigen stimulation. The chain employs TRBV29-1 and TRBJ2-4, with 9 bases lining up with TRBD1. CDR3 in amino acids: CSVEVPDRGKNIQYF. The CDR3 coding sequence is TGCAGCGTTGAAGTCCCGGACAGGGGCAAAAACATTCAGTACTTC.